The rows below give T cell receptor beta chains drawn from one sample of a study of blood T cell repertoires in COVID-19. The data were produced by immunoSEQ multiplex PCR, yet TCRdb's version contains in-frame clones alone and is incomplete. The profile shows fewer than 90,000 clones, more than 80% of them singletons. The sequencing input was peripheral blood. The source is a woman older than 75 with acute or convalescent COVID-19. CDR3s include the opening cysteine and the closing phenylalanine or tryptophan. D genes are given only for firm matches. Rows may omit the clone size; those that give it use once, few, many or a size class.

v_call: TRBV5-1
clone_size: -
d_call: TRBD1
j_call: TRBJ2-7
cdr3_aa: CASSQGQATGSVSSYEQYF
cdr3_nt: TGCGCCAGCAGCCAAGGACAGGCAACGGGTAGCGTGAGCTCCTACGAGCAGTACTTC

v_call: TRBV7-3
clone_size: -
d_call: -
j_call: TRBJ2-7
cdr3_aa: CASSLKGAGYEQYF
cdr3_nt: TGTGCCAGCAGCTTAAAAGGGGCCGGGTACGAGCAGTACTTC

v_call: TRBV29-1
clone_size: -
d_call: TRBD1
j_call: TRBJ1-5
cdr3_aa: CSVVATGGSNQPQHF
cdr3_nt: TGCAGCGTTGTCGCAACAGGGGGTAGCAATCAGCCCCAGCATTTT

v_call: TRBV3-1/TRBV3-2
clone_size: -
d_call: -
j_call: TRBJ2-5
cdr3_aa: CASSQDRGGLIETQYF
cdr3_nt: TGTGCCAGCAGCCAAGATCGAGGAGGGCTGATCGAGACCCAGTACTTC

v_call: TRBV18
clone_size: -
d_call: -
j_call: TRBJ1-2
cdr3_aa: CASSQGQSNYGYTF
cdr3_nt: TGTGCCAGCTCACAGGGGCAATCCAACTATGGCTACACCTTC

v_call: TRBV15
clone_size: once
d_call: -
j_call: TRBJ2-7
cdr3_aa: CATSRDSQGPYF
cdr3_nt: TGTGCCACCAGCAGAGATAGTCAGGGCCCGTACTTC

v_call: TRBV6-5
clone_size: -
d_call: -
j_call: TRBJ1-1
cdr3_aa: CASSYSQGTEAFF
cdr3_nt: TGTGCCAGCAGTTACAGTCAGGGCACTGAAGCTTTCTTT

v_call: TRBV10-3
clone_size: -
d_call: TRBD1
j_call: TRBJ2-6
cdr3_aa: CAISDPRDRESSGANVLTF
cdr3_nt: TGTGCCATCAGTGACCCAAGGGACAGGGAAAGCTCTGGGGCCAACGTCCTGACTTTC

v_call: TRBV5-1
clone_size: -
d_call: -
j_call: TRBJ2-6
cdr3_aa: CASSRPTPGGANVLTF
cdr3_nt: TGCGCCAGCAGCCGCCCCACCCCCGGGGGGGCCAACGTCCTGACTTTC

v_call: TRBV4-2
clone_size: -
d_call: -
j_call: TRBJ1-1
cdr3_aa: CASSQDAVRGNTEAFF
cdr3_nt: TGTGCCAGCAGCCAAGATGCGGTCAGGGGGAACACTGAAGCTTTCTTT

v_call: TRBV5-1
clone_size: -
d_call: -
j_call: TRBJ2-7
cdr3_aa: CASSLMREKTYEQYF
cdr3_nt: TGCGCCAGCAGCTTGATGAGGGAGAAAACCTACGAGCAGTACTTC

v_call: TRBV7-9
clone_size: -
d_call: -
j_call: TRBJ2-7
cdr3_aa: CASSFYRDTTYEQYF
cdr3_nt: TGTGCCAGCAGCTTTTACCGGGACACTACCTACGAGCAGTACTTC

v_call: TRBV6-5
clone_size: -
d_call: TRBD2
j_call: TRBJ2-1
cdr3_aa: CASGLDYSYNEQFF
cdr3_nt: TGTGCCAGTGGACTAGACTACTCCTACAATGAGCAGTTCTTC

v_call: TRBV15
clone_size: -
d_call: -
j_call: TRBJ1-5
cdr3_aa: CATSRAQGRNQPQHF
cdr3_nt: TGTGCCACCAGCAGAGCCCAGGGTCGGAATCAGCCCCAGCATTTT

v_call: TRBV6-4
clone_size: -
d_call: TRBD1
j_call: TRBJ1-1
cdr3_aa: CASSSDRDTEAFF
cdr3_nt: TGTGCCAGCAGCAGCGACAGGGACACTGAAGCTTTCTTT

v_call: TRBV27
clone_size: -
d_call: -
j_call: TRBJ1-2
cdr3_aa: CASRRGKGNGYTF
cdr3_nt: TGTGCCAGCAGAAGGGGGAAAGGGAATGGCTACACCTTC

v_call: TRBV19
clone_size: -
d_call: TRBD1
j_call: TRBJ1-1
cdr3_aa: CASTKQGANTEAFF
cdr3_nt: TGTGCCAGTACCAAACAGGGGGCGAACACTGAAGCTTTCTTT

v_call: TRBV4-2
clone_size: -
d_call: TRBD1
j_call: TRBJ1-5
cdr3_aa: CASSQPGQGRSNQPQHF
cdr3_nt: TGTGCCAGCAGCCAGCCCGGACAGGGGAGGAGTAATCAGCCCCAGCATTTT

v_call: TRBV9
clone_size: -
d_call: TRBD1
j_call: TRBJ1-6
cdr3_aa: CASSVGDRQGRSPLHF
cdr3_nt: TGTGCCAGCAGCGTAGGGGATAGACAGGGAAGATCACCCCTCCACTTT

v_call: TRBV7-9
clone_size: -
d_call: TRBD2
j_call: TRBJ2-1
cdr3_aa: CASSLWLADSYNEQFF
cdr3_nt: TGTGCCAGCAGCTTATGGCTAGCGGATTCCTACAATGAGCAGTTCTTC

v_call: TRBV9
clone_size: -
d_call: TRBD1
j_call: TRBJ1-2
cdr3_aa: CASSLDRGYGYTF
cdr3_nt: TGTGCCAGCAGCCTTGACAGGGGTTATGGCTACACCTTC

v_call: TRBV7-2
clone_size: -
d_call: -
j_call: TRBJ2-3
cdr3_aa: CASSFQLTDTQYF
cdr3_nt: TGTGCCAGCAGCTTCCAACTGACAGATACGCAGTATTTT

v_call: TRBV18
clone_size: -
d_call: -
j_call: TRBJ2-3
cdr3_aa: CASSPSGADTQYF
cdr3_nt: TGTGCCAGCTCACCATCGGGAGCGGATACGCAGTATTTT

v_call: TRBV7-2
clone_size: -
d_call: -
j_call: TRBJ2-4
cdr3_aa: CASSSAGTLAKNIQYF
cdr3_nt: TGTGCCAGCAGCAGTGCCGGGACACTTGCCAAAAACATTCAGTACTTC

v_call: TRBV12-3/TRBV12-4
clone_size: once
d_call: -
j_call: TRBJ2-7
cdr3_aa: CASRRFSSYEQYF
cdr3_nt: TGTGCCAGCAGGAGGTTTAGCTCCTACGAGCAGTACTTC

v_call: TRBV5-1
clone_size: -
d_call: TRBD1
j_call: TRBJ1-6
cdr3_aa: CASSSRDRESSPLHF
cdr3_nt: TGCGCCAGCAGCAGCCGGGACAGGGAGAGTTCACCCCTCCACTTT

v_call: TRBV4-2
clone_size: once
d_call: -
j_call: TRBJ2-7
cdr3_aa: CASSQQTGYEQYF
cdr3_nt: TGTGCCAGCAGCCAACAAACAGGATACGAGCAGTACTTC

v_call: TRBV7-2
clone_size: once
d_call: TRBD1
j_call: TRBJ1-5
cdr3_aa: CASSRGQGDQPQHF
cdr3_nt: TGTGCCAGCAGTCGTGGACAGGGGGATCAGCCCCAGCATTTT

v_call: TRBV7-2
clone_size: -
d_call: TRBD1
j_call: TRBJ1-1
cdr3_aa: CASSPDRGRKNTEAFF
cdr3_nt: TGTGCCAGCAGCCCCGACAGGGGAAGGAAGAACACTGAAGCTTTCTTT

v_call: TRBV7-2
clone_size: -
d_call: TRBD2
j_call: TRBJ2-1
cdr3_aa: CASNLAASYNEQFF
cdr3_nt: TGTGCCAGCAACCTAGCGGCCTCCTACAATGAGCAGTTCTTC

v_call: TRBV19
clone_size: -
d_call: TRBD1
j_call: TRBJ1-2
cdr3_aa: CASSIQVEGAYYGYTF
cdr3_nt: TGTGCCAGTAGTATTCAGGTGGAGGGGGCCTACTATGGCTACACCTTC

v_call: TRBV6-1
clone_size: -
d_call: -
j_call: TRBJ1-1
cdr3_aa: CASSEGRDTEAFF
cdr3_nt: TGTGCCAGCAGTGAAGGGCGGGACACTGAAGCTTTCTTT

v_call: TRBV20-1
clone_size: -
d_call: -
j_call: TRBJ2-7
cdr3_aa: CSASPGSYEQYF
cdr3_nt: TGCAGTGCTAGTCCAGGTTCCTACGAGCAGTACTTC

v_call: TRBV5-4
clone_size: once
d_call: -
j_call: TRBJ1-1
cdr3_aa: CASSLGPEAGNTEAFF
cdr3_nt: TGTGCCAGCAGCTTGGGCCCGGAGGCGGGCAACACTGAAGCTTTCTTT

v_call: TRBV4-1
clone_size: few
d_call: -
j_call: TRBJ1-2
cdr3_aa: CASSQEALPRPGYGYTF
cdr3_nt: TGCGCCAGCAGCCAAGAGGCCCTTCCCAGGCCGGGGTATGGCTACACCTTC

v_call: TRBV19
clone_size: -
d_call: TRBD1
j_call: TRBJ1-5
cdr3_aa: CASSNRQGAWYSNQPQHF
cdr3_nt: TGTGCCAGTAGTAATCGACAGGGGGCGTGGTATAGCAATCAGCCCCAGCATTTT

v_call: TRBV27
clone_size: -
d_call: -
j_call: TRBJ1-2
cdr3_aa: CASSFRGFGNYGYTF
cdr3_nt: TGTGCCAGCAGTTTCAGGGGTTTCGGGAATTATGGCTACACCTTC

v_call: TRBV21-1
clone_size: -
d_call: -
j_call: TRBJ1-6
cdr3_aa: CASSPPSTANSPLHF
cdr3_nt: TGTGCCAGCAGCCCCCCCTCCACAGCCAATTCACCCCTCCACTTT

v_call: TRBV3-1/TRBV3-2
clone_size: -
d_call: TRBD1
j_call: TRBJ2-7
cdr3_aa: CASSQGPGTGPYEQYF
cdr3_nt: TGTGCCAGCAGCCAAGGCCCCGGGACAGGGCCCTACGAGCAGTACTTC

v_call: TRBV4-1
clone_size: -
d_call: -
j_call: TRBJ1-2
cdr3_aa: CASSQGARNYGYTF
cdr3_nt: TGCGCCAGCAGCCAAGGAGCGAGGAACTATGGCTACACCTTC

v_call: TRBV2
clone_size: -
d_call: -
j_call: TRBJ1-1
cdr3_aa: CASREYREAFF
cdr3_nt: TGTGCCAGCAGGGAATACAGGGAAGCTTTCTTT

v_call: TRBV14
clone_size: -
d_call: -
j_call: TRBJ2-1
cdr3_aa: CASSQDYASRLKNEQFF
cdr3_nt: TGTGCCAGCAGCCAAGATTACGCTAGCCGTCTAAAGAATGAGCAGTTCTTC

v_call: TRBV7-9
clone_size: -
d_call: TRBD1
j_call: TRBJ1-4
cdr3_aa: CASSPRTGTNEKLFF
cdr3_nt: TGTGCCAGCAGCCCGAGGACAGGGACTAATGAAAAACTGTTTTTT

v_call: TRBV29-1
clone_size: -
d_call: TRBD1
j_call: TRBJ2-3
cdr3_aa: CSVKQGSDTQYF
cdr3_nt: TGCAGCGTCAAACAGGGGAGCGATACGCAGTATTTT